These 18 T cell receptor beta chains were all obtained from the same sample, sequenced in a study of identical twins. MiXCR, applied by TCRdb to the 5' RACE reads, yields one record per CDR3 protein. The sample includes 1.5 million to 2 million distinct CDR3 sequences, roughly 35% seen only once; the top ten take about 0.25%. Specimen: cord blood. The receptors come from a newborn girl in good health.

This clonotype was counted only a few times. The chain recombines TRBV5-1 with TRBJ1-4; D perhaps matches TRBD1 (6 bases). Trimming removed 5 bases at V and 2 bases at J, with 13 bases between. CDR1 is SGHRS and CDR2 is YFSETQ in the germline V gene. CDR3 length: 15 residues. The CDR3 DNA reads as TGCGCCAGCAGAGGGGGTCGGAATACTAATGAAAAACTGTTTTTT. Translation gives CASRGGRNTNEKLFF.

This chain uses TRBV4-1 with TRBJ2-3, with 7 bases lining up with TRBD2. Unmatched junction bases numbered 9, after V lost 4 bases and J lost 2 bases. The CDR3 runs 16 residues. Germline V gene lookup returns CDR1 MGHRA and CDR2 YSYEKL. The CDR3 here is CASSRIPSGFTDTQYF. The CDR3 nucleotides read TGCGCCAGCAGCCGCATCCCTAGCGGCTTCACAGATACGCAGTATTTT.

J is TRBJ2-3 and V is TRBV5-1, with 8 bases aligning to TRBD1. After removal of 0 bases from V and 6 bases from J, the junction contained 9 bases not matched to a gene. Germline V gene lookup returns CDR1 SGHRS and CDR2 YFSETQ. This CDR3 comprises 16 residues. The CDR3 sequence is CASSLAGQGAADTQYF. For the CDR3, the DNA is TGCGCCAGCAGCTTGGCCGGACAGGGTGCCGCGGATACGCAGTATTTT.

This clonotype was seen a few times. This CDR3 reads CAIRGQGGSYGYTF. The CDR3, as DNA: TGTGCCATCAGAGGACAGGGAGGGAGCTATGGCTACACCTTC. The chain uses TRBV10-3 and TRBJ1-2, with 8 bases matching TRBD1. The CDR3 loop spans 14 amino acids. The trim removed 6 bases at V and 4 bases at J, leaving 7 bases unmatched. Germline V lookup: CDR1 ENHRY, CDR2 SYGVKD.

The chain employs TRBV5-6 and TRBJ2-3; TRBD2 matches 7 bases. The junction had 7 bases not matched to a gene; V was cut back by 3 bases and J by 0 bases. The CDR3 consists of 16 residues. The germline CDR1 and CDR2 sequences are SGHDT and YYEEEE. CDR3 bases: TGTGCCAGCAGCTCGGGACTACCTCTTAGCACAGATACGCAGTATTTT. Translating gives CASSSGLPLSTDTQYF.

V usage is TRBV3-1 and J usage is TRBJ2-1, with D hard to call. Germline values: CDR1 LGHDT, CDR2 YNNKEL (reference sequence). V was trimmed by 0 bases and J by 6 bases, leaving 15 bases between them. The CDR3 extends over 16 amino acids. The CDR3 here is CASSQDVVPTSNEQFF. DNA of the CDR3: TGTGCCAGCAGCCAAGACGTAGTCCCTACTTCCAATGAGCAGTTCTTC.

The chain links TRBV5-1 to TRBJ2-4; 13 positions agree with TRBD2. The CDR3 is 18 amino acids. The germline V gene encodes CDR1 SGHRS and CDR2 YFSETQ. V shed 4 bases, J shed 0 bases, and the junction held 7 bases outside the gene matches. CDR3 region: CASSPRTSGGLAKNIQYF. In DNA, the CDR3 is TGCGCCAGCAGCCCAAGGACTAGCGGGGGCCTAGCCAAAAACATTCAGTACTTC. The full variable domain, completed using reference TRBV5-1 and TRBJ2-4, is KAGVTQTPRYLIKTRGQQVTLSCSPISGHRSVSWYQQTPGQGLQFLFEYFSETQRNKGNFPGRFSGRQFSNSRSEMNVSTLELGDSALYLCASSPRTSGGLAKNIQYFGAGTRLSVL.

This clonotype was counted only a few times. The V and J genes are TRBV2 and TRBJ2-2; D is perhaps TRBD1 (5 bases). The CDR3 totals 15 residues. Germline V gives CDR1 SNHLY, CDR2 FYNNEI. Trimming pared 6 bases from V and 2 bases from J, leaving 13 bases between. The chain's CDR3 is CASRTAKGNTGELFF. DNA of the CDR3: TGTGCCAGCAGGACAGCGAAAGGCAACACCGGGGAGCTGTTTTTT.

DNA of the CDR3: TGTGCCAGCAGCTTCTTGGGCCCCGGGCGTAGCTCCTACAATGAGCAGTTCTTC. Its protein product is CASSFLGPGRSSYNEQFF. The chain uses TRBV11-2 and TRBJ2-1; D unresolved. The CDR3 has 18 amino acids. V was pared by 3 bases and J by 0 bases, with 18 bases between. Germline V gives CDR1 SGHAT, CDR2 FQNNGV.

V gene TRBV12-3 or TRBV12-4 combines with J gene TRBJ1-3; D not certain. There are 16 residues in the CDR3. Trimming shortened V by 6 bases and J by 0 bases, and 15 bases separated the two germline ends. The CDR3 bases are TGTGCCAGCAGCCCCGGGGAGTCGATCTCTGGAAACACCATATATTTT. It translates to CASSPGESISGNTIYF.

This clonotype was recorded a few times. The gene calls are TRBV20-1 and TRBJ2-1; 10 nucleotides match TRBD2. Germline V lookup: CDR1 DFQATT, CDR2 SNEGSKA (reference sequence). CDR3 length: 14 amino acids. Trimming cost V 2 bases and J 5 bases; bases outside gene matches: 3. The CDR3 is CSARPLAGDNEQFF. DNA of the CDR3: TGCAGTGCTAGACCTCTAGCGGGGGACAATGAGCAGTTCTTC.

The genes are TRBV6-2 or TRBV6-3 and TRBJ2-3; D gene uncertain. This CDR3 has 16 residues. Trimming took off 2 bases at V and 2 bases at J, with 14 bases between the two ends. Germline V gene data show CDR1 as MNHEY and CDR2 as SVGEGT. CDR3 bases: TGTGCCAGCAGTTACAGTCTAGTCATCTCCACAGATACGCAGTATTTT. Translated, it gives CASSYSLVISTDTQYF.

J is TRBJ2-7 and V is TRBV6-1, with 14 bases aligning to TRBD2. The germline V gene has CDR1 MNHNS and CDR2 SASEGT. V dropped 4 bases and J dropped 5; count of bases not matched to a gene: 7. There are 16 residues in the CDR3. The CDR3 protein is CASSGGLAGGAHEQYF. The CDR3 coding sequence is TGTGCCAGCAGTGGCGGACTAGCGGGAGGAGCCCACGAGCAGTACTTC.

A remark on this clonotype: Being one base from a much bigger clone, this may be a read error. V usage is TRBV12-3 or TRBV12-4 and J usage is TRBJ2-7, with 11 bases that match TRBD2. Germline trimming cut 3 bases from V and 7 bases from J; bases unmatched to any gene: 5. The CDR3 has 14 amino acids. CDR3 DNA: TGTGCCAGCAGTTTTACTAGCGGGAGCAATGAGCAGTACTTC. This encodes CASSFTSGSNEQYF.

The gene calls are TRBV20-1 and TRBJ1-4; D ambiguous. This CDR3 is built from 10 residues. The V end was cut by 6 bases, the J end by 6 bases, with 5 bases between. Germline lookup yields CDR1 DFQATT and CDR2 SNEGSKA (reference sequence). The CDR3 DNA sequence: TGCAGTGCAAGACATGAAAAACTGTTTTTT. Translation: CSARHEKLFF.

This clonotype was seen only a few times. The rearrangement uses TRBV5-1 and TRBJ2-4; TRBD1 aligns across 8 bases. The J call may be wrong; the DNA end is better matched by TRBJ2-7. CDR3 size: 18 residues. CDR1 SGHRS and CDR2 YFSETQ come from the germline V gene. This CDR3 reads CASSLAPGTGGITYEQYF. The CDR3 coding sequence is TGCGCCAGCAGCTTGGCCCCTGGGACAGGAGGTATTACCTACGAGCAGTACTTC.

The gene calls are TRBV7-2 and TRBJ1-6, with 10 bases aligning to TRBD1. In germline, CDR1 is SGHTA, CDR2 FQGNSA. The CDR3 covers 16 residues. V trimming: 0 bases; J trimming: 6 bases; junction bases outside the gene matches: 2. The CDR3: CASSLAGTGVNSPLHF. CDR3 nucleotide sequence: TGTGCCAGCAGCTTAGCCGGGACAGGGGTTAATTCACCCCTCCACTTT. The full variable domain, its missing parts supplied by reference TRBV7-2 and TRBJ1-6, is GAGVSQSPSNKVTEKGKDVELRCDPISGHTALYWYRQSLGQGLEFLIYFQGNSAPDKSGLPSDRFSAERTGGSVSTLTIQRTQQEDSAVYLCASSLAGTGVNSPLHFGNGTRLTVT.

This clonotype was seen more than once but under ten times. This chain links TRBV20-1 with TRBJ1-1, with D possibly being TRBD1 (6 bases). The CDR3 has 13 residues. The V gene's germline CDR1 is DFQATT and CDR2 SNEGSKA (reference sequence). Trimming left V 4 bases short and J 6 bases short, with 15 bases between. The CDR3 reads CSATRGWFAEAFF. The CDR3 DNA reads TGCAGTGCTACTAGGGGGTGGTTCGCTGAAGCTTTCTTT.